The 20 T cell receptor beta chains below were found in one sample sequenced in a study of blood T cell repertoires in COVID-19. Produced via immunoSEQ multiplex PCR; TCRdb's table is partial and in-frame only. Of 120,000 to 150,000 clones listed, almost 85% are singletons. Sequencing was done on a sample of PBMCs or T cells enriched from blood (not recorded which). These receptor sequences come from a woman in her forties or fifties with acute COVID-19.

The chain links TRBV6-6 to TRBJ2-2, with 8 nucleotides matching TRBD1. This CDR3 has 15 amino acids. After removal of 6 bases from V and 3 bases from J, the junction contained 6 bases not matched to a gene. CDR1 and CDR2 (germline): MNHNY, SVGAGI (reference sequence). The CDR3 region has the DNA TGTGCCAGCAGATCCAGGGGGCCGGACACCGGGGAGCTGTTTTTT. Protein: CASRSRGPDTGELFF.

V is TRBV10-3 and J is TRBJ1-5, with 9 bases aligning to TRBD1. The CDR3 sequence is 15 residues long. Germline V gene lookup returns CDR1 ENHRY and CDR2 SYGVKD. Unmatched junction bases numbered 6, after V lost 2 bases and J lost 7 bases. As DNA, the CDR3 is TGTGCCATCAGTGAGACCACAGGGGGCGGGCAGCCCCAGCATTTT. Translation gives CAISETTGGGQPQHF.

At least ten counts were recorded for this clone. The chain joins TRBV5-1 to TRBJ2-7; a weak D match, TRBD2 (6 bases). CDR1 SGHRS and CDR2 YFSETQ come from the germline V gene. The CDR3 loop spans 14 amino acids. V was clipped by 0 bases and J by 5 bases, with 12 bases between them. CDR3 protein: CASSLGREPDEQYF. CDR3 nucleotides: TGCGCCAGCAGCTTGGGTCGGGAGCCGGACGAGCAGTACTTC.

This clone was counted at least ten times. The rearrangement uses TRBV7-2 and TRBJ2-3; 7 bases align to TRBD2. From germline, CDR1 is SGHTA and CDR2 FQGNSA. The CDR3 is 18 residues long. V lost 5 bases to trimming and J lost 0 bases; unmatched junction nucleotides: 14. CDR3 DNA sequence: TGTGCCAGCAGCCCCCCTTCGCGGGAGCGGACTAGCACAGATACGCAGTATTTT. It yields the protein CASSPPSRERTSTDTQYF. The entire variable domain, with the rest obtained from reference TRBV7-2 and TRBJ2-3, is as follows: GAGVSQSPSNKVTEKGKDVELRCDPISGHTALYWYRQSLGQGLEFLIYFQGNSAPDKSGLPSDRFSAERTGGSVSTLTIQRTQQEDSAVYLCASSPPSRERTSTDTQYFGPGTRLTVL.

This chain's CDR3 is CAISERAEGLYEQYF. CDR3 in DNA: TGTGCCATCAGTGAGCGGGCGGAAGGACTTTACGAGCAGTACTTC. V is TRBV10-3 and J is TRBJ2-7, with D possibly being TRBD2 (5 bases). Trimming took 2 bases from V and 4 from J, leaving 15 bases between them. The CDR3 has 15 residues. Per the germline V gene, CDR1 is ENHRY and CDR2 is SYGVKD.

This chain connects TRBV6-5 to TRBJ2-6, with 7 positions matching TRBD1. CDR1 and CDR2 (germline): MNHEY, SVGAGI. V shed 6 bases, J shed 5 bases, and the junction held 4 bases outside the gene matches. The CDR3 spans 14 residues. The CDR3 here is CASSQGVRANVLTF. CDR3 DNA sequence: TGTGCCAGCAGCCAGGGGGTGAGGGCCAACGTCCTGACTTTC.

This chain links TRBV5-1 with TRBJ1-1; 7 nucleotides agree with TRBD1. The V gene end was trimmed by 4 bases and the J gene end by 5 bases; junction bases not matched to a gene: 11. This CDR3 comprises 15 residues. Germline assignment: CDR1 SGHRS and CDR2 YFSETQ. The CDR3 spells CASSHTGQVGTEAFF. CDR3 in DNA: TGCGCCAGCAGCCACACCGGACAGGTTGGTACTGAAGCTTTCTTT.

The chain recombines TRBV27 with TRBJ2-7, with 7 bases fitting TRBD2. CDR1 is MNHEY, CDR2 SMNVEV, per germline (reference sequence). This CDR3 region has 15 residues. After removal of 2 bases from V and 5 bases from J, the junction contained 9 bases not matched to a gene. CDR3: CASSLSGVGIHEQYF. The DNA for the CDR3 is TGTGCCAGCAGTTTAAGCGGGGTTGGGATCCACGAGCAGTACTTC.

The genes are TRBV6-1 and TRBJ2-1; 14 bases fit TRBD2. The CDR3 has 16 amino acids. The V gene end was trimmed by 4 bases and the J gene end by 7 bases; junction bases not matched to a gene: 6. In germline, CDR1 is MNHNS, CDR2 SASEGT. CDR3: CASSARLAGGRNEQFF. As DNA, the CDR3 is TGTGCCAGCAGTGCACGACTAGCGGGAGGGAGGAATGAGCAGTTCTTC.

The chain links TRBV2 to TRBJ2-5, with TRBD1 matching 9 bases. V shed 7 bases, J shed 1 base, and the junction held 4 bases outside the gene matches. Germline-derived CDR1 and CDR2 are SNHLY and FYNNEI. This CDR3 is built from 14 residues. CDR3 sequence reads: CASNRQGGQETQYF. DNA of the CDR3: TGTGCCAGCAACAGACAGGGGGGCCAAGAGACCCAGTACTTC.

The sample holds one count of this clone. CDR3 coding DNA: TGTGCCAGCAGCCCAGACTTTAATTCACCCCTCCACTTT. It is translated as CASSPDFNSPLHF. The J gene is TRBJ1-6, the V gene TRBV7-3; D unresolved. The CDR3 has 13 residues. V lost 5 bases and J lost 6, with 8 bases in between. Germline V gene sequence: CDR1 SGHTA, CDR2 FQGTGA. The full variable domain, completed using reference TRBV7-3 and TRBJ1-6, is GAGVSQTPSNKVTEKGKYVELRCDPISGHTALYWYRQSLGQGPEFLIYFQGTGAADDSGLPNDRFFAVRPEGSVSTLKIQRTERGDSAVYLCASSPDFNSPLHFGNGTRLTVT.

The V gene is TRBV2, the J gene TRBJ2-1; a weak D match, TRBD2 (5 bases). Germline CDR1 SNHLY, CDR2 FYNNEI. Deletions cut 6 bases from V and 5 bases from J, with 11 bases between. CDR3 length: 13 residues. As DNA, the CDR3 is TGTGCCAGCAGGTCCGGGGTTCACAATGAGCAGTTCTTC. Translated, it gives CASRSGVHNEQFF.

The chain recombines TRBV2 with TRBJ1-6, with 8 bases aligning to TRBD1. CDR3 length: 14 residues. Germline CDR1 reads SNHLY; CDR2 reads FYNNEI. With V trimmed by 6 bases and J by 7 bases, 5 bases remained unmatched. The CDR3 spells CASRSRDRNSPLHF. The CDR3 region has the DNA TGTGCCAGCAGGAGCCGGGACAGGAATTCACCCCTCCACTTT.

The chain couples TRBV6-2 or TRBV6-3 to TRBJ1-2, with 7 bases matching TRBD1. Germline assignment: CDR1 MNHEY and CDR2 SVGEGT. V lost 1 base, J lost 2 bases, and 4 bases stayed unmatched. The CDR3 has 15 amino acids. Written as DNA, the CDR3 is TGTGCCAGCAGTTACTTGGAGACAGGGAACTATGGCTACACCTTC. This sequence encodes CASSYLETGNYGYTF.

The chain carries TRBV7-9 and TRBJ2-7; D is perhaps TRBD1 (6 bases). Trimming left V 7 bases short and J 2 bases short, with 12 bases between. Germline CDR1 reads SEHNR; CDR2 reads FQNEAQ (reference sequence). This CDR3 comprises 13 residues. The CDR3, as DNA: TGTGCCAGCAACCAAAAGGGGGCCTACGAGCAGTACTTC. It translates to CASNQKGAYEQYF.

The chain links TRBV19 to TRBJ2-4, with D possibly matching TRBD2 (6 bases). V was cut by 4 bases and J by 2 bases, with 12 bases left in between. CDR1 is LNHDA, CDR2 SQIVND, per germline (reference sequence). The CDR3 consists of 15 residues. The CDR3 is CASSRGDGTKNIQYF. The CDR3 coding sequence is TGTGCCAGTAGTAGGGGGGATGGGACCAAAAACATTCAGTACTTC. The complete variable domain, with remaining parts taken from reference TRBV19 and TRBJ2-4, reads DGGITQSPKYLFRKEGQNVTLSCEQNLNHDAMYWYRQDPGQGLRLIYYSQIVNDFQKGDIAEGYSVSREKKESFPLTVTSAQKNPTAFYLCASSRGDGTKNIQYFGAGTRLSVL.

The chain joins TRBV4-3 to TRBJ2-1; 10 nucleotides align to TRBD1. Looked up from germline, CDR1 is LGHNA and CDR2 is YSLEER. Trimming cost V 2 bases and J 2 bases; bases outside gene matches: 9. The CDR3 sequence is 18 residues long. CDR3 region: CASSQQPRGQGAYNEQFF. CDR3 nucleotide sequence: TGCGCCAGCAGCCAACAGCCCCGAGGACAGGGGGCCTACAATGAGCAGTTCTTC.

The CDR3 sequence: CASSLELAGETDTQYF. CDR3 sequence (DNA): TGTGCCAGCAGCTTAGAGTTGGCGGGAGAGACCGATACGCAGTATTTT. V usage is TRBV7-9 and J usage is TRBJ2-3; 7 nucleotides match TRBD2. V shed 1 base and J 6 bases; nucleotides not matched to a gene: 10. Looked up from germline, CDR1 is SEHNR and CDR2 is FQNEAQ (reference sequence). This CDR3 spans 16 amino acids.

The DNA for the CDR3 is TGTGCCAGCAGCCAAGTCTCCCGAGTTAGCACAGATACGCAGTATTTT. This translates into CASSQVSRVSTDTQYF. The J gene is TRBJ2-3, the V gene TRBV3-1 (or the pseudogene TRBV3-2); D is undetermined. Germline loops: CDR1 LGHDT, CDR2 YNNKEL (reference sequence). V was trimmed by 1 base and J by 0 bases, leaving 11 bases between them. This CDR3 is built from 16 residues.

The V call is TRBV5-1, the J call TRBJ1-1; TRBD1 aligns across 9 bases. The V gene's germline CDR1 is SGHRS and CDR2 YFSETQ. The junction had 7 bases not matched to a gene; V was cut back by 6 bases and J by 1 base. This CDR3 spans 15 amino acids. CDR3 DNA sequence: TGCGCCAGCACCCGACGGGGACAGGGGAACACTGAAGCTTTCTTT. The encoded protein is CASTRRGQGNTEAFF.